The rows below give T cell receptor beta chains drawn from one sample of a study of cytomegalovirus exposure and HLA in healthy donors. Libraries were prepared by immunoSEQ multiplex PCR; TCRdb keeps only in-frame clonotypes and omits some of them. Of about 130,000 clones in the sample, 65% to 80% are singletons; the top ten hold around 7%. Source material: PBMCs. The receptors here all came from a man aged 35 to 55 in good health and CMV-seropositive. Each CDR3 is given with its conserved first and last residue. The D gene is left open where the match is weak. Not every row has a clone size; where given, it reads once, few, many or a size class.

few TRBJ2-5 TRBV10-3 TRBD2 TGTGCCATCAGTTCTACCGGGACTAGCTATCGAGAGACCCAGTACTTC CAISSTGTSYRETQYF
. TRBJ2-1 TRBV5-1 TRBD2 TGCGCCAGCAGCTTAGGGGCGGGAGGGGCTAACAATGAGCAGTTCTTC CASSLGAGGANNEQFF
once TRBJ2-7 TRBV28 . TGTGCCAGCACAAAGGGTGGGGCCAACTCCTACGAGCAGTACTTC CASTKGGANSYEQYF
. TRBJ2-2 TRBV11-1 TRBD2 TGTGCCAGCAGCCGGGAGGGGTACACCGGGGAGCTGTTTTTT CASSREGYTGELFF
. TRBJ1-2 TRBV30 TRBD1 TGTGCCTGGGGTTACAGGGGAAGTAGGCATGGCTACACCTTC CAWGYRGSRHGYTF
. TRBJ1-2 TRBV13 . TGTGCCAGCAGCCGCGAAGGGAGAGGCTACACCTTC CASSREGRGYTF
. TRBJ2-5 TRBV6-4 TRBD1 TGTGCCAGCAGCCAAAACAGGGGAGAGACCCAGTACTTC CASSQNRGETQYF
. TRBJ2-2 TRBV18 TRBD2 TGTGCCAGCTCACCACTTTCACTAGCGGGAGTCGACACCGGGGAGCTGTTTTTT CASSPLSLAGVDTGELFF
. TRBJ2-1 TRBV6-1 TRBD1 TGTGCCAGCAAGAGAGACAGGGCACCTGGGGATGAGCAGTTCTTC CASKRDRAPGDEQFF
. TRBJ2-5 TRBV11-3 TRBD1 TGTGCCAGCAGCTTAGGACAGGGGCAGTCGGAGACCCAGTACTTC CASSLGQGQSETQYF
. TRBJ2-4 TRBV13 TRBD2 TGTGCCAGCAGCTTAAGTCTAGCGGGAGCGGATGACATTCAGTACTTC CASSLSLAGADDIQYF
few TRBJ2-1 TRBV5-1 TRBD2 TGCGCCAGCAGCTACATGACTAGCGGAAGCTCCTACAATGAGCAGTTCTTC CASSYMTSGSSYNEQFF
. TRBJ1-5 TRBV19 . TGTGCCAGTAGTGAACAGGGTAATAGCAATCAGCCCCAGCATTTT CASSEQGNSNQPQHF
. TRBJ1-4 TRBV4-1 . TGCGCCAGCAGATTCCGGGACGGGGGTGGTGAAAAACTGTTTTTT CASRFRDGGGEKLFF
once TRBJ1-4 TRBV27 . TGTGCCAGCAGGCTTAACAGGGCAACTAATGAAAAACTGTTTTTT CASRLNRATNEKLFF
once TRBJ2-7 TRBV11-3 . TGTGCCAGCAGCCGAGGTACCCACTACGAGCAGTACTTC CASSRGTHYEQYF
. TRBJ2-7 TRBV10-3 . TGTGCCATCAGTGCGGACAGATACGAGCAGTACTTC CAISADRYEQYF
. TRBJ2-5 TRBV19 TRBD1 TGTGCCAGTAGTTTCTGGACAGGGGACGAGACCCAGTACTTC CASSFWTGDETQYF
. TRBJ1-4 TRBV7-8 . TGTGCCAGCAGCTTAAACGGCGCCCGGGAGTATAATGAAAAACTGTTTTTT CASSLNGAREYNEKLFF
. TRBJ2-5 TRBV4-1 . TGCGCCAGCAGCCAAGATCGGCGCGGCCGTCAAGAGACCCAGTACTTC CASSQDRRGRQETQYF
. TRBJ1-2 TRBV29-1 . TGCAGCGTTGAAAAGGGGAACGGCTACACCTTC CSVEKGNGYTF
few TRBJ2-2 TRBV5-1 TRBD1 TGCGCCAGCAGCTCACCGGGACAGGGGTCCACCGGGGAGCTGTTTTTT CASSSPGQGSTGELFF
. TRBJ2-7 TRBV19 TRBD1 TGTGCCAGTAGTATAGAAGGGACAGCCTACGAGCAGTACTTC CASSIEGTAYEQYF
once TRBJ1-1 TRBV6-1 TRBD1 TGTGCCAGCAGTGGGGCCAGGGGGCGGACTGAAGCTTTCTTT CASSGARGRTEAFF
. TRBJ2-2 TRBV11-3 TRBD1 TGTGCCAGCAGCGAAGGACAGGGGTACACCGGGGAGCTGTTTTTT CASSEGQGYTGELFF
. TRBJ1-2 TRBV25-1 . TGTGCCAGCAGCGATAATATGGGGGCGGATTATGGCTACACCTTC CASSDNMGADYGYTF
. TRBJ2-1 TRBV29-1 . TGCAGCGTTTCAACATTAAATGAGCAGTTCTTC CSVSTLNEQFF
. TRBJ2-7 TRBV5-4 TRBD2 TGTGCCAGCAGCCCGGGACTATTCAACTACGAGCAGTACTTC CASSPGLFNYEQYF
. TRBJ1-1 TRBV7-9 . TGTGCCAGCAGCTTAGCGTGGGGCCCGCCAGGAGCTTTCTTT CASSLAWGPPGAFF
. TRBJ1-1 TRBV10-3 TRBD1 TGTGCCATCAGTATGGACAGGGCGGACACTGAAGCTTTCTTT CAISMDRADTEAFF
. TRBJ2-6 TRBV5-1 . TGCGCCAGCAGCTTGGGATCAGTCTCTGGGGCCAACGTCCTGACTTTC CASSLGSVSGANVLTF
. TRBJ1-4 TRBV28 . TGTGCCAGCAGCCAACTAAATGAAAAACTGTTTTTT CASSQLNEKLFF
. TRBJ1-2 TRBV6-5 . TGTGCCAGCAACCCCCGCGGGGAACGAGGCTATGGCTACACCTTC CASNPRGERGYGYTF
. TRBJ2-1 TRBV9 . TGTGCCAGCAGCGTTTCCGGTTACAATGAGCAGTTCTTC CASSVSGYNEQFF
. TRBJ1-2 TRBV29-1 . TGCAGCGTTGTCGACAGGATCCCTAGTGGCTACACCTTC CSVVDRIPSGYTF
. TRBJ1-2 TRBV14 . TGTGCCAGCAGCCAAGATGCCGACGGCGGTCCGTATGGCTACACCTTC CASSQDADGGPYGYTF
. TRBJ2-2 TRBV19 TRBD1 TGTGCCAGTAGTGGGACAGGGGGCCCCGGGGAGCTGTTTTTT CASSGTGGPGELFF
. TRBJ2-2 TRBV4-2 . TGTGCCAGCAGCCCCCTGGGTAGCAGCCGAACCGGGGAGCTGTTTTTT CASSPLGSSRTGELFF
. TRBJ2-5 TRBV7-9 TRBD2 TGTGCCAGCTCCTGGACTAGCTGGCAGGAGACCCAGTACTTC CASSWTSWQETQYF
. TRBJ2-1 TRBV19 TRBD2 TGTGCCAGTAGTGCCGGACTAGCGGTAGAGGGCAATGAGCAGTTCTTC CASSAGLAVEGNEQFF
. TRBJ1-2 TRBV19 TRBD1 TGTGCCAGTAGTACCCCGACAGGGGGGGACTATGGCTACACCTTC CASSTPTGGDYGYTF
. TRBJ1-2 TRBV23-1 . TGCGCCAGCAGTCAACGAGTAGATGGCTACACCTTC CASSQRVDGYTF
. TRBJ2-7 TRBV10-1 . TGCGCCAGCAGTGAGATGGGCAGGGTAGACGAGCAGTACTTC CASSEMGRVDEQYF
. TRBJ1-2 TRBV29-1 . TGCAGCGTTGGCCTACAGAGCTTTAACTATGGCTACACCTTC CSVGLQSFNYGYTF
. TRBJ2-7 TRBV28 TRBD2 TGTGCCAGCAGTTCCTATAGCGGGAGGGCCTCTCGCGAGCAGTACTTC CASSSYSGRASREQYF
. TRBJ2-2 TRBV5-6 TRBD1 TGTGCCAGCAGCTTGAGGGACAGGGGTATTGTCGGGGAGCTGTTTTTT CASSLRDRGIVGELFF
. TRBJ2-5 TRBV6-6 . TGTGCCAGCAGTTATCAAACAGTCCAAGAGACCCAGTACTTC CASSYQTVQETQYF
. TRBJ2-5 TRBV6-5 . TGTGCCAGCAGTCAAGGGGTAACACGGCAAGAGACCCAGTACTTC CASSQGVTRQETQYF
. TRBJ1-5 TRBV15 TRBD1 TGTGCCACCAGCAGAGCCCTTGGGACAGGGGAGGGTCAGCCCCAGCATTTT CATSRALGTGEGQPQHF
. TRBJ1-5 TRBV2 . TGTGCCAGCAGTCGGTCGACTAAGAATCAGCCCCAGCATTTT CASSRSTKNQPQHF
. TRBJ1-2 TRBV28 TRBD1 TGTGCCAGCAGCCAGGACAGGAAGTATGGCTATGGCTACACCTTC CASSQDRKYGYGYTF
. TRBJ1-3 TRBV5-1 TRBD1 TGCGCCAGCAGCTTCGGACAGGGGGCTACTGGAAACACCATATATTTT CASSFGQGATGNTIYF
. TRBJ1-2 TRBV6-4 . TGTGCCAGCAGAGATTCAAGACAGACGGGCTACACCTTC CASRDSRQTGYTF